This T cell receptor beta chain was sequenced during a study of T cell responses to AZD1222 COVID-19 vaccine. Looking at the study overall: Timing groups of about 4 and about 12 weeks for second doses were pooled. Overall study results and limits: Without day 14 samples, only post-peak T cell repertoires were studied. White British ancestry dominated among donors, who included more females, and clonal diversity was possibly underestimated.

In regard to this clone: Its cognate antigen is unknown.

The CDR3 spans 17 residues. The ends were cut back, 4 bases at V and 4 bases at J, with 20 bases in the middle. Profiled with immunoSEQ multiplex PCR; TCRdb holds only in-frame clones, not every one. The sample has about 130,000 clones, 93% seen once. Here the sequenced sample was peripheral blood, taken on day 0 of AZD1222 vaccination. The genes are TRBV23-1 and TRBJ1-5, with TRBD1 as a possible D gene (5 bases). TRBV23-1 is an open reading frame, and its role is uncertain. The clonotype was recovered from an adult in good health. The CDR3 here is CASSPTRGACKNQPQHF. The CDR3 DNA follows: TGCGCCAGCAGTCCCACTCGTGGGGCTTGTAAAAATCAGCCCCAGCATTTT.